This passage covers 7 T cell receptor beta chains from one sample sequenced in a study of tumor-infiltrating lymphocytes in localized non-small cell lung cancer. The repertoire was sequenced with immunoSEQ multiplex PCR; TCRdb's copy has only in-frame clones and lacks some. The sample lists under 8,500 clones, just under 75% occurring once. Sequenced input: lung tumor tissue. These receptor sequences come from a human donor with non-small cell lung cancer.

The genes are TRBV25-1 and TRBJ1-3; D might be TRBD1 (6 bases). The CDR3 runs to 16 residues. The germline V gene has CDR1 MGHDK and CDR2 SYGVNS. Trimming stripped 3 bases from V and 3 bases from J, with 15 bases between. DNA of the CDR3: TGTGCCAGCAGTGACTTAGGGGGAGGAAGTGGAAACACCATATATTTT. Translation: CASSDLGGGSGNTIYF.

V is TRBV19 and J is TRBJ2-7, with D possibly called TRBD1 or TRBD2 (7 bases each). Trimming stripped 2 bases from V and 6 bases from J, with 17 bases between. The CDR3 runs to 15 residues. Germline assignment: CDR1 LNHDA and CDR2 SQIVND (reference sequence). In DNA, the CDR3 is TGTGCCAGTAGTATAAGCGGGACAGTTGACCGCGAGCAGTACTTC. Amino acids: CASSISGTVDREQYF. Supplemented by reference TRBV19 and TRBJ2-7, the full variable domain reads DGGITQSPKYLFRKEGQNVTLSCEQNLNHDAMYWYRQDPGQGLRLIYYSQIVNDFQKGDIAEGYSVSREKKESFPLTVTSAQKNPTAFYLCASSISGTVDREQYFGPGTRLTVT.

The chain recombines TRBV7-2 with TRBJ2-7; 8 positions agree with TRBD1. Unmatched junction bases numbered 7, after V lost 5 bases and J lost 4 bases. Germline CDR1 reads SGHTA; CDR2 reads FQGNSA. This CDR3 region has 14 residues. The CDR3 DNA follows: TGTGCCAGCAGCGGCCGGACAGGGAGGTACGAGCAGTACTTC. This encodes CASSGRTGRYEQYF.

This chain links TRBV6-5 with TRBJ1-2; possible D gene TRBD1, 5 bases. V dropped 5 bases and J dropped 1 base, with 11 bases sitting between them. The germline V gene encodes CDR1 MNHEY and CDR2 SVGAGI. The CDR3 is made up of 14 amino acids. The CDR3 coding sequence is TGTGCCAGCAGTCCCCTGGGGGGTAACTATGGCTACACCTTC. It yields the protein CASSPLGGNYGYTF.

This clone was seen only a few times. The chain employs TRBV15 and TRBJ2-3, with D unresolved. This CDR3 is 16 amino acids long. The ends were cut back, 0 bases at V and 2 bases at J, with 12 bases in the middle. Germline V gene lookup returns CDR1 LNHNV and CDR2 YYDKDF (reference sequence). This CDR3 is CATSRDYETHTDTQYF. As DNA, the CDR3 is TGTGCCACCAGCAGAGATTACGAGACTCACACAGATACGCAGTATTTT.

This clone was observed a few times. The chain is built from TRBV7-9 and TRBJ2-6; no clear D. The germline V gene encodes CDR1 SEHNR and CDR2 FQNEAQ (reference sequence). This CDR3 contains 16 residues. Trimming took off 1 base at V and 0 bases at J, with 7 bases between the two ends. The DNA for the CDR3 is TGTGCCAGCAGCTTAGTTGTCACCTCTGGGGCCAACGTCCTGACTTTC. Residues: CASSLVVTSGANVLTF.

There are a few counts of this clone. CDR3 protein: CASSLQSGRGTYNEQFF. The CDR3 DNA reads TGTGCCAGCAGCCTCCAGTCGGGGCGGGGGACCTACAATGAGCAGTTCTTC. This chain joins TRBV7-2 and TRBJ2-1; 7 positions match TRBD2. This CDR3 is 17 amino acids long. Germline-derived CDR1 and CDR2 are SGHTA and FQGNSA. The V gene end was trimmed by 5 bases and the J gene end by 2 bases; junction bases not matched to a gene: 12.